This TCR beta chain stems from a study of identical twins. Study-wide points: Fewer insertions were carried by abundant cord blood beta clonotypes, but none was seen in memory repertoires. Shared out-of-frame alpha sequences (those common to twins) showed excess low generation probability.

cDNA molecules carried unique molecular identifiers, and template switching added a universal primer site. TCRdb reanalysed the 5' RACE reads using MiXCR and keeps one entry per CDR3 protein. Altogether 1.5 million to 2 million distinct CDR3 sequences are present, under 35% being singletons, with the ten largest covering about 0.27%. V lost 1 base and J lost 4, with 13 bases in between. Germline loops: CDR1 MGHDK, CDR2 SYGVNS. This CDR3 is built from 15 residues. This clonotype came up a few times. Its target is unknown. The J gene is TRBJ2-5, the V gene TRBV25-1; the D gene is possibly TRBD2 (6 bases). Sequenced sample: cord blood. The clonotype comes from a newborn girl in good health. The CDR3, as DNA: TGTGCCAGCAGTGAATTTGAAGGGAGGAGAGAGACCCAGTACTTC. This encodes CASSEFEGRRETQYF.